The following is a TCR beta chain sequence with its context. The data stem from a study of blood T cell repertoires in COVID-19. About the research overall: There were acute and convalescent COVID-19 samples, and they came from the United States, Italy and Spain. T cells, B-cell-depleted T cells, or PBMCs supplied cDNA or gDNA.

As originally analysed: Estimates of nucleated cell counts were drawn from the amplification of reference gene primers. Profiling relied on immunoSEQ multiplex PCR, and the TCRdb table lists in-frame clones only, not all of them. That table supplies the V and J calls and clone size; D and trimming were determined from the DNA. Of about 160,000 clones listed, about 90% were seen once; the top ten hold around 4%. V was cut by 0 bases and J by 3 bases, with 9 bases left in between. This CDR3 region has 14 residues. Germline V lookup: CDR1 SEHNR, CDR2 FQNEAQ (reference sequence). This TCR was recovered from a woman in her seventies with acute or convalescent COVID-19. Sequencing was performed on peripheral blood. The chain joins TRBV7-9 to TRBJ2-7; D is perhaps TRBD2 (5 bases). The CDR3 here is CASSLAGALYEQYF. The DNA of the CDR3 is TGTGCCAGCAGCTTAGCGGGAGCGCTCTACGAGCAGTACTTC.